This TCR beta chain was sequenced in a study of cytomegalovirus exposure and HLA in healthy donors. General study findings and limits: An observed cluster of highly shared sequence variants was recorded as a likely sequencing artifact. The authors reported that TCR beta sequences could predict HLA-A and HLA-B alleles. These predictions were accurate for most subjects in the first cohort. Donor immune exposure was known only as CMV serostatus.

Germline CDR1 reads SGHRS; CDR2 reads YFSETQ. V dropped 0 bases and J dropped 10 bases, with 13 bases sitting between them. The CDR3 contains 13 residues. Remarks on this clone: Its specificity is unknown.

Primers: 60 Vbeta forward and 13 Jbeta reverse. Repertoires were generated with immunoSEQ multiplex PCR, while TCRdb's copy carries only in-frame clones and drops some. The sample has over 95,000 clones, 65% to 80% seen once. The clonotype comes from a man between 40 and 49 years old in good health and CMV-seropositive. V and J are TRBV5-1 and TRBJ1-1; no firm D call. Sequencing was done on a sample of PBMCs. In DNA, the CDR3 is TGCGCCAGCAGCTTGGAGTCTGAGTACGGAGCTTTCTTT. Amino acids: CASSLESEYGAFF.